The clone carrying this TCR beta chain was seen just once. The CDR3 length is 14 residues. Germline CDR1 and CDR2: MRHNA and SNTAGT. Trimming cost V 7 bases and J 11 bases; bases outside gene matches: 12. These data belong to a study of shared clonotypes between healthy human individuals. As for the study in general: A donor's plate count was three for CD4 naive and three for CD4 memory; CD8 naive had two and CD8 memory one.

Profiled with immunoSEQ multiplex PCR; TCRdb holds only in-frame clones, not every one. The table has some 2,400,000 clones, approximately 96% seen once. The receptor was derived from a man younger than 35 in good health. Input material: naive CD4+ T cells sorted from blood. Sample subset: CD45RA+ positively selected. The chain joins TRBV6-4 to TRBJ1-5; 9 positions agree with TRBD1. In DNA, the CDR3 is TGTGCCAGCACCGGACAGGGGAGGAACAAGGCCCAGCATTTT. This translates into CASTGQGRNKAQHF.